This TCR beta chain emerged from a study of response to subunit inactivated influenza vaccine (dated by TCRdb to the late 2010s). For the study in its entirety: The study used deep quantitative T cell receptor repertoire profiling to track responses to a trivalent subunit inactivated influenza vaccine. What the work shows at the level of the full study, not this receptor alone: The authors proposed that each seasonal influenza vaccination may bring in only a limited number of new T cells.

From a lookup of the germline V gene (reference sequence), CDR1 and CDR2 are DFQATT and SNEGSKA. From the cysteine up to the phenylalanine, the CDR3 has a length of 14 residues. Only CDR3 DNA is held: 42 bases, read in frame from base 1. Trimming removed 5 bases from V and 3 bases from J; the gene matches leave 6 bases unexplained. Libraries came from RT-PCR. Instrument on record: Illumina HiSeq 2500. In-frame beta chains were kept once TCRdb had trimmed the public reads at Q25 with fastp and called clones with MiXCR. Rows are unified per CDR3 protein, each entry keeping the most common DNA and genes. Counted in this sample were approximately 290,000 distinct CDR3 sequences; over 20% of them appeared once. The ten most abundant clones make up over 9% of the sample. With respect to this clonotype: Its specific antigen is unknown. No much larger clone exists at a distance of one base, and base qualities are not known.

The rearranged segments are TRBV20-1 and TRBJ1-4; a stretch of 7 junction bases matches TRBD1. The receptor comes from a man between 50 and 69 years old who received an inactivated influenza vaccine. Donor details come from another sample of the same person, matched by shared clones. The specimen was PBMCs from blood, collected about 20 months after vaccination. In nucleotides, the sequence is TGCAGTGCTTTCCGGACAGGCTCTAATGAAAAACTGTTTTTT. Its protein product is CSAFRTGSNEKLFF.